A single sample is the source of the 28 T cell receptor beta chains below, sequenced in a study of T cell responses to AZD1222 COVID-19 vaccine. Here immunoSEQ multiplex PCR was the method, and the copy in TCRdb shows in-frame clones only, minus some. The profile shows over 100,000 clones, less than 95% of them singletons. The material was peripheral blood, obtained on day 0 of AZD1222 vaccination. These receptors were collected from an adult in good health.

CDR3 DNA: TGTGCCAGCAGCTTCGGGGTCGGGGAAAAACTGTTTTTT. This encodes CASSFGVGEKLFF. The chain employs TRBV7-9 and TRBJ1-4; no clear D. The V and J ends lost 3 bases and 8 bases respectively, with 10 bases between them. Per germline, CDR1 SEHNR and CDR2 FQNEAQ (reference sequence). This CDR3 has 13 amino acids.

The chain combines TRBV7-9 with TRBJ1-6, with D possibly being TRBD1 (5 bases). The germline V gene encodes CDR1 SEHNR and CDR2 FQNEAQ (reference sequence). V gave up 2 bases and J gave up 5 bases, with 10 bases separating them. The CDR3 runs to 15 residues. The CDR3 loop is CASSLHGGNNSPLHF. The CDR3 coding sequence is TGTGCCAGCAGCTTACATGGGGGGAATAATTCACCCCTCCACTTT.

V usage is TRBV6-5 and J usage is TRBJ1-5; 7 nucleotides align to TRBD1. The trim removed 6 bases at V and 3 bases at J, leaving 8 bases unmatched. The germline V gene encodes CDR1 MNHEY and CDR2 SVGAGI. This CDR3 comprises 15 residues. The CDR3 DNA reads as TGTGCCAGCAGAAGCGGGACAGCGAACAATCAGCCCCAGCATTTT. This codes for CASRSGTANNQPQHF.

The V call is TRBV27, the J call TRBJ1-2; 7 bases align to TRBD1. The CDR3 runs 13 residues. Germline trimming cut 6 bases from V and 5 bases from J; bases unmatched to any gene: 6. Germline CDR1 is MNHEY and CDR2 is SMNVEV (reference sequence). The CDR3 DNA reads TGTGCCAGCAGCCCAGGGGGTATTTATGGCTACACCTTC. It yields the protein CASSPGGIYGYTF.

The chain joins TRBV15 to TRBJ1-5; D may be TRBD1 (6 bases). Germline CDR1 reads LNHNV; CDR2 reads YYDKDF (reference sequence). The CDR3 contains 16 residues. The V end was cut by 10 bases, the J end by 1 base, with 20 bases between. The CDR3 is CASQQGGVYSNQPQHF. CDR3 sequence (DNA): TGTGCCAGTCAACAGGGAGGGGTATACAGCAATCAGCCCCAGCATTTT.

The chain couples TRBV9 to TRBJ1-6; possible D gene TRBD1, 6 bases. The germline CDR1 and CDR2 sequences are SGDLS and YYNGEE. V shed 2 bases and J shed 8 bases, with 20 bases lying between them. The CDR3 runs to 17 residues. The CDR3 loop is CASSVSGTLSGHSPLHF. The CDR3 coding sequence is TGTGCCAGCAGCGTTTCCGGGACACTTAGTGGGCATTCACCCCTCCACTTT.

V and J are TRBV19 and TRBJ2-4; D could derive from TRBD1 or TRBD2 (6 bases each). The CDR3 is 17 residues long. CDR1 LNHDA and CDR2 SQIVND come from the germline V gene (reference sequence). Trimming removed 7 bases from V and 0 bases from J, with 19 bases in between. In DNA, the CDR3 is TGTGCCAGTACCCCCGAGGGGGGACGCCTAGCCAAAAACATTCAGTACTTC. It specifies CASTPEGGRLAKNIQYF. Using reference TRBV19 and TRBJ2-4 for the parts outside the CDR3, the full variable domain is DGGITQSPKYLFRKEGQNVTLSCEQNLNHDAMYWYRQDPGQGLRLIYYSQIVNDFQKGDIAEGYSVSREKKESFPLTVTSAQKNPTAFYLCASTPEGGRLAKNIQYFGAGTRLSVL.

In the case of this clone: Other DNA sequences in the same sample also yield this CDR3. This rearrangement joins TRBV19 to TRBJ2-7; D unresolved. The V end was cut by 3 bases, the J end by 3 bases, with 9 bases between. Germline values: CDR1 LNHDA, CDR2 SQIVND (reference sequence). This CDR3 region has 13 residues. CDR3 DNA: TGTGCCAGTAGTATTGGGCGCGGCTACGAGCAGTACTTC. Translation: CASSIGRGYEQYF.

This chain joins TRBV24-1 and TRBJ2-7, with a possible D match to TRBD2 (5 bases). V was clipped by 5 bases and J by 2 bases, with 12 bases between them. The germline V gene has CDR1 KGHDR and CDR2 SFDVKD. The CDR3 sequence is 14 residues long. CDR3 residues: CATSGTGNTYEQYF. The DNA for the CDR3 is TGTGCCACCAGTGGAACCGGGAACACCTACGAGCAGTACTTC.

This chain uses TRBV4-1 with TRBJ1-2; no clear D gene. The germline gives CDR1 MGHRA, CDR2 YSYEKL. The CDR3 is 12 residues long. Deletions cut 3 bases from V and 6 bases from J, with 8 bases between. The CDR3 reads CASSHDGDGYTF. The CDR3, as DNA: TGCGCCAGCAGCCACGACGGCGATGGCTACACCTTC.

This clone was seen a single time. This chain uses TRBV18 with TRBJ2-2; D perhaps matches TRBD2 (5 bases). V was pared by 3 bases and J by 5 bases, with 10 bases between. This CDR3 region has 14 residues. CDR1 is KGHSH, CDR2 LQKENI, per germline. CDR3 sequence: CASSPATGTGELFF. Here the CDR3 DNA reads TGTGCCAGCTCACCGGCCACGGGGACCGGGGAGCTGTTTTTT.

The V gene is TRBV19, the J gene TRBJ2-7, with a weak D call TRBD1 (5 bases). The V gene lost 5 bases and the J gene lost 2 bases, with 10 bases spanning the gap. Germline V CDR1 and CDR2: LNHDA, SQIVND (reference sequence). The CDR3 is 13 residues long. The CDR3 here is CASSVGHPYEQYF. The DNA of the CDR3 is TGTGCCAGTAGTGTAGGACACCCCTACGAGCAGTACTTC.

The chain carries TRBV5-8 and TRBJ2-7; D call uncertain. Trimming took off 0 bases at V and 2 bases at J, with 9 bases between the two ends. Germline V gene lookup returns CDR1 SGHTS and CDR2 YDEGEE. The CDR3 has 14 amino acids. CDR3 in amino acids: CASSLDSAAYEQYF. The CDR3 DNA is TGTGCCAGCAGCTTGGATTCCGCTGCCTACGAGCAGTACTTC.

The chain has TRBV2 and TRBJ2-2; 11 bases align to TRBD2. The V and J ends lost 6 bases and 1 base, in that order; junction bases with no gene match: 7. The germline gives CDR1 SNHLY, CDR2 FYNNEI. The CDR3 sequence is 17 residues long. The CDR3: CASREIGLAGNTGELFF. CDR3 DNA: TGTGCCAGCAGGGAGATCGGACTAGCGGGGAACACCGGGGAGCTGTTTTTT.

V and J are TRBV9 and TRBJ2-1; unclear D gene. The CDR3 extends over 13 amino acids. V was pared by 0 bases and J by 5 bases, with 6 bases between. CDR1 is SGDLS and CDR2 is YYNGEE in the germline V gene. The chain's CDR3 is CASSVGQDNEQFF. CDR3 in DNA: TGTGCCAGCAGCGTAGGCCAAGACAATGAGCAGTTCTTC.

The chain recombines TRBV5-1 with TRBJ2-5; unclear D gene. CDR3 size: 13 residues. V was shortened by 0 bases and J by 2 bases, with 5 bases between the two germline ends. Germline assignment: CDR1 SGHRS and CDR2 YFSETQ. The DNA of the CDR3 is TGCGCCAGCAGCTTGGCTTCTCAAGAGACCCAGTACTTC. Its translation: CASSLASQETQYF. Using reference TRBV5-1 and TRBJ2-5 for the parts outside the CDR3, the full variable domain is KAGVTQTPRYLIKTRGQQVTLSCSPISGHRSVSWYQQTPGQGLQFLFEYFSETQRNKGNFPGRFSGRQFSNSRSEMNVSTLELGDSALYLCASSLASQETQYFGPGTRLLVL.

This chain uses TRBV2 with TRBJ1-2; TRBD1 might be the D (5 bases). The V gene's germline CDR1 is SNHLY and CDR2 FYNNEI. The V and J ends lost 4 bases and 6 bases respectively, with 12 bases between them. This CDR3 contains 13 residues. CDR3 protein: CASSARAEHGYTF. CDR3 sequence (DNA): TGTGCCAGCAGTGCCAGGGCTGAGCATGGCTACACCTTC.

CDR3 in amino acids: CASSLPGLHYGYTF. In DNA form, the CDR3 reads TGTGCCAGCAGTTTACCGGGGTTGCACTATGGCTACACCTTC. The chain links TRBV28 to TRBJ1-2; D is undetermined. V gave up 2 bases and J gave up 3 bases, with 10 bases separating them. Germline V gene lookup returns CDR1 MDHEN and CDR2 SYDVKM. The CDR3 runs 14 residues.

The chain combines TRBV7-9 with TRBJ2-1, with 12 positions matching TRBD2. The CDR3 has 15 residues. The junction had 10 bases not matched to a gene; V was cut back by 8 bases and J by 8 bases. The germline CDR1 and CDR2 sequences are SEHNR and FQNEAQ (reference sequence). The DNA of the CDR3 is TGTGCCAGCTTTGACGGTACTAGCGGGGGGCATGAGCAGTTCTTC. It yields the protein CASFDGTSGGHEQFF.

The CDR3 coding sequence is TGTGCCACCCGGAAGGGGTTGAACACTGAAGCTTTCTTT. It specifies CATRKGLNTEAFF. J is TRBJ1-1 and V is TRBV24-1; D is possibly TRBD1 (5 bases). The CDR3 is 13 residues long. V was shortened by 9 bases and J by 0 bases, with 10 bases between the two germline ends. The germline V gene encodes CDR1 KGHDR and CDR2 SFDVKD.

This clone appeared once. The rearrangement joins TRBV6-5 to TRBJ2-7, with D possibly matching TRBD2 (6 bases). The CDR3 is 13 amino acids. Germline V gives CDR1 MNHEY, CDR2 SVGAGI. The V and J ends lost 6 bases and 1 base respectively, with 10 bases between them. CDR3 sequence (DNA): TGTGCCAGCAGGGAGGGGTTATCCTACGAGCAGTACTTC. Protein sequence: CASREGLSYEQYF.

As to this clone: The junction differs from germline at one of its ends, possibly a read error. The chain recombines TRBV18 with TRBJ2-7; tentative D call: TRBD2 (5 bases). Germline CDR1 KGHSH, CDR2 LQKENI. The CDR3 is made up of 12 amino acids. Here the CDR3 reads CASSPGDRRRMF. The CDR3 DNA sequence: TGTGCCAGCTCACCAGGCGACCGACGGAGGATGTTC.

This clone was seen a single time. The chain is built from TRBV11-2 and TRBJ2-2; D gene unclear. The CDR3 loop spans 13 amino acids. Germline V gives CDR1 SGHAT, CDR2 FQNNGV. Trimming left V 3 bases short and J 4 bases short, with 6 bases between. The CDR3 is CASSFKRTGELFF. DNA of the CDR3: TGTGCCAGCAGCTTTAAGCGCACCGGGGAGCTGTTTTTT. Full variable domain (missing parts from reference TRBV11-2 and TRBJ2-2): EAGVAQSPRYKIIEKRQSVAFWCNPISGHATLYWYQQILGQGPKLLIQFQNNGVVDDSQLPKDRFSAERLKGVDSTLKIQPAKLEDSAVYLCASSFKRTGELFFGEGSRLTVL.

The chain joins TRBV5-1 to TRBJ2-3; TRBD2 matches 8 bases. From germline, CDR1 is SGHRS and CDR2 YFSETQ. This CDR3 region has 15 residues. J gave up 1 base and V 3 bases, and 4 bases lay outside the gene matches. The CDR3 nucleotides are TGCGCCAGCAGCTATAGCGGGGCGGGCACAGATACGCAGTATTTT. Translation: CASSYSGAGTDTQYF.

The V gene is TRBV7-6, the J gene TRBJ2-2, with 14 bases lining up with TRBD2. V lost 5 bases, J lost 5 bases, and 7 bases stayed unmatched. There are 17 residues in the CDR3. The germline V gene encodes CDR1 SGHVS and CDR2 FNYEAQ. For the CDR3, the DNA is TGTGCCAGCAGCGAAGTCCGGACTAGCGGGGGGACCGGGGAGCTGTTTTTT. Protein product: CASSEVRTSGGTGELFF.

This sequence joins TRBV6-2 or TRBV6-3 and TRBJ2-1; TRBD1 or TRBD2 may be the D gene (7 bases each). This CDR3 comprises 14 residues. The germline gives CDR1 MNHEY, CDR2 SVGEGT. V was pared by 2 bases and J by 7 bases, with 12 bases between. The CDR3: CASSYVQGGNEQFF. For the CDR3, the DNA is TGTGCCAGCAGTTACGTCCAGGGGGGGAATGAGCAGTTCTTC.

The genes are TRBV27 and TRBJ2-2; no clear D. Germline CDR1 and CDR2: MNHEY and SMNVEV (reference sequence). The CDR3 runs to 12 residues. The ends were cut back, 5 bases at V and 4 bases at J, with 5 bases in the middle. The CDR3 is CASSPLTGELFF. DNA for the CDR3: TGTGCCAGCAGTCCCCTCACCGGGGAGCTGTTTTTT.

The chain carries TRBV14 and TRBJ1-4; possibly TRBD1 for D (5 bases). Germline-derived CDR1 and CDR2 are SGHDN and FVKESK. This CDR3 spans 15 amino acids. The V gene lost 2 bases and the J gene lost 4 bases, with 11 bases spanning the gap. The CDR3 region has the DNA TGTGCCAGCAGCCAAAAGGGGACTCTTAATGAAAAACTGTTTTTT. It translates to CASSQKGTLNEKLFF. The full variable domain, completed using reference TRBV14 and TRBJ1-4, is EAGVTQFPSHSVIEKGQTVTLRCDPISGHDNLYWYRRVMGKEIKFLLHFVKESKQDESGMPNNRFLAERTGGTYSTLKVQPAELEDSGVYFCASSQKGTLNEKLFFGSGTQLSVL.